This is a list of T cell receptor beta chains from one sample in a study of T cell clonotyping in hematopoietic cell transplantation. Generated by immunoSEQ multiplex PCR, the TCRdb table keeps only in-frame clones and is missing some. Of thousands of clones in the sample, around 85% were seen once. This sample comprised peripheral blood mononuclear cells, obtained before stem cell transplant. The receptor source for this set is a man aged 55 to 70 with acute myeloid leukemia. Some clones in this sample may be carry-over from other donors' samples. The CDR3 runs from the conserved cysteine through the conserved F or W. D genes are given only for firm matches. Rows may omit the clone size; those that give it use once, few, many or a size class.

v_call	d_call	clone_size	j_call	cdr3_nt	cdr3_aa
TRBV4-1	TRBD1	NA	TRBJ2-3	TGCGCCAGCAGCCCCCTAGGACAGGGGGCTAAGGATACGCAGTATTTT	CASSPLGQGAKDTQYF
TRBV2	TRBD1	NA	TRBJ1-5	TGTGCCAGCAGGGGGACAGGGGTTCGGATTCAGCCCCAGCATTTT	CASRGTGVRIQPQHF
TRBV7-8	NA	NA	TRBJ2-3	TGTGCCAGCAGCTCCCGACTAGAGTCCACAGATACGCAGTATTTT	CASSSRLESTDTQYF
TRBV10-3	NA	NA	TRBJ2-3	TGTGCCATCGGGCAGGGTCTCGGCACAGATACGCAGTATTTT	CAIGQGLGTDTQYF
TRBV9	TRBD1	few	TRBJ1-1	TGTGCCAGCAGCTCGGGACAGGGTAACACTGAAGCTTTCTTT	CASSSGQGNTEAFF
TRBV11-2	NA	NA	TRBJ1-1	TGTGCCAGCAGCTTAGAGGGAGGGAAGGCTGAAGCTTTCTTT	CASSLEGGKAEAFF
TRBV6-5	TRBD1	NA	TRBJ1-6	TGTGCCAGCAGTTACCGACCGACAGGGGATATGTCACCCCTCCACTTT	CASSYRPTGDMSPLHF
TRBV6-5	NA	NA	TRBJ1-1	TGTGCCAGCAGTTACAAGCAGAACACTGAAGCTTTCTTT	CASSYKQNTEAFF
TRBV14	TRBD1	NA	TRBJ2-3	TGTGCCAGCAGCCGCCTCACGGACAGGGTGGCGACAGATACGCAGTATTTT	CASSRLTDRVATDTQYF
TRBV30	TRBD1	once	TRBJ1-5	TGTGCCTGGAGTGTACCCGGGACAGCCAATCAGCCCCAGCATTTT	CAWSVPGTANQPQHF
TRBV2	NA	once	TRBJ2-7	TGTGCCAGCAGTTCCGGGGGAGGCTTCTACGAGCAGTACTTC	CASSSGGGFYEQYF
TRBV19	NA	NA	TRBJ1-5	TGTGCCAGTAACCTCGGGCAGGGCGTTCAGCCCCAGCATTTT	CASNLGQGVQPQHF
TRBV30	NA	NA	TRBJ1-2	TGTGCCTGGAGGGGAGACTTGCATTATGGCTACACCTTC	CAWRGDLHYGYTF
TRBV6-1	NA	NA	TRBJ1-2	TGTGCCAGCAGTGGAGTCTATGGCTACACCTTC	CASSGVYGYTF
TRBV5-8	TRBD1	NA	TRBJ1-4	TGTGCCAGCAGCTTTGCCAGAGGGGGCCGGAATGAAAAACTGTTTTTT	CASSFARGGRNEKLFF
TRBV10-3	TRBD1	NA	TRBJ1-3	TGTGCCATCAGTGATTCTGGGACAGGGGCTGGAAACACCATATATTTT	CAISDSGTGAGNTIYF
TRBV6-1	TRBD1	few	TRBJ1-5	TGTGCCAGCAGTGAACGACAGGGGCTTCAGCCCCAGCATTTT	CASSERQGLQPQHF
TRBV20-1	NA	once	TRBJ2-1	TGCAGTGCTAGAGGAGGGTATGAGCAGTTCTTC	CSARGGYEQFF
TRBV5-1	NA	NA	TRBJ2-7	TGCGCCAGCAGGTCCGACCTCCCCTACGAGCAGTACTTC	CASRSDLPYEQYF
TRBV19	NA	few	TRBJ1-3	TGTGCCAGTAATAGGGGCACCCCTGGAAACACCATATATTTT	CASNRGTPGNTIYF
TRBV5-1	NA	NA	TRBJ1-1	TGCGCCAGCCATCCTGGACTCGCGAACACTGAAGCTTTCTTT	CASHPGLANTEAFF
TRBV2	NA	NA	TRBJ1-3	TGTGCCAGCAGAGAGGGAGGGGGCTCTGGAAACACCATATATTTT	CASREGGGSGNTIYF
TRBV6-1	NA	NA	TRBJ1-5	TGTGCCAGCAGTGCCGTGGGGCTTGCTCAGCCCCAGCATTTT	CASSAVGLAQPQHF
TRBV10-2	NA	NA	TRBJ2-3	TGCGCCAGCAGTGGGGACTCCCTCCGGGGGTATTTT	CASSGDSLRGYF
TRBV25-1	TRBD1	NA	TRBJ1-1	TGTGCCAGCAGTGATGGGACAGGTGAAGCTTTCTTT	CASSDGTGEAFF